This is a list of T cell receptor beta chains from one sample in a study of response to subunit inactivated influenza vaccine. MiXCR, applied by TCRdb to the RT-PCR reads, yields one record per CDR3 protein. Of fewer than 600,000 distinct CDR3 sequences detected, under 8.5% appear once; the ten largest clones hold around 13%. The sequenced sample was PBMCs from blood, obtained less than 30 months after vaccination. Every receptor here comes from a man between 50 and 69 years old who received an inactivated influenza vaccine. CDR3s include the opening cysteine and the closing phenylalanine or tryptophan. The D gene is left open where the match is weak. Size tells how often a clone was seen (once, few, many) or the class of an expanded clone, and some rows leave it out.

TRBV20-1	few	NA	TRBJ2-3	CSAEARTDTQYF	TGCAGTGCTGAAGCGAGAACAGATACGCAGTATTTT
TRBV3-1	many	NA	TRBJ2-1	CASSQGQAAEQFF	TGTGCCAGCAGCCAAGGTCAAGCAGCTGAGCAGTTCTTC
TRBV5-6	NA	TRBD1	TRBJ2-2	CASSGTGGTTGELFF	TGTGCCAGCAGCGGGACAGGGGGGACCACCGGGGAGCTGTTTTTT
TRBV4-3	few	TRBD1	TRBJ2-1	CASSQGQGINEQFF	TGCGCCAGCAGCCAAGGACAGGGGATCAATGAGCAGTTCTTC
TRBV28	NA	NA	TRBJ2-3	CASSPPPGAEGGDTQYF	TGTGCCAGCAGTCCCCCACCTGGGGCTGAGGGCGGGGATACGCAGTATTTT
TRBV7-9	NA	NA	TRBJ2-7	CASSFGSGTTYEQYF	TGTGCCAGCAGCTTTGGTTCGGGGACCACCTACGAGCAGTACTTC
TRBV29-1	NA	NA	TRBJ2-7	CSVESDPYEQYF	TGCAGCGTTGAATCAGACCCCTACGAGCAGTACTTC
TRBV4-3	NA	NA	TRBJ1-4	CASSQEGRGSEKLFF	TGCGCCAGCAGCCAAGAGGGAAGGGGGAGTGAAAAACTGTTTTTT
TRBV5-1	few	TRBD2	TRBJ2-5	CASSPGRGGQQETQYF	TGCGCCAGCAGCCCCGGGCGGGGGGGGCAACAAGAGACCCAGTACTTC
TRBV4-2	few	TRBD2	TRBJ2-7	CASSPGTSETYEQYF	TGTGCCAGCAGCCCAGGGACTAGCGAAACCTACGAGCAGTACTTC
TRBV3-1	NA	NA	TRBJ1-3	CASSPVRRASGNTIYF	TGTGCCAGCAGCCCGGTGAGGAGAGCCTCTGGAAACACCATATATTTT
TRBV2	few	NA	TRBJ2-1	CASSGIIHYNEQFF	TGTGCCAGCAGTGGGATTATCCACTACAATGAGCAGTTCTTC
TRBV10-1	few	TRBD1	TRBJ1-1	CASSTGTGGANTEAFF	TGCGCCAGCAGCACCGGGACAGGGGGCGCGAACACTGAAGCTTTCTTT
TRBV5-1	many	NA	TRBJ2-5	CASSLKFKETQYF	TGCGCCAGCAGCTTGAAGTTTAAAGAGACCCAGTACTTC
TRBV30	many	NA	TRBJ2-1	CAWSVLDAGRVF	TGTGCCTGGAGTGTTTTGGACGCTGGACGGGTCTTC
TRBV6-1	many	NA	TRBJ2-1	CASSILSGFYNEQFF	TGTGCCAGCAGCATACTTTCCGGGTTCTACAATGAGCAGTTCTTC
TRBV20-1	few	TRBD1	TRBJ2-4	CSARGLRGLAKNIQYF	TGCAGTGCTAGAGGCCTCAGGGGGCTAGCCAAAAACATTCAGTACTTC
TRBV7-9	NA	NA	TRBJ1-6	CASSAKTGSRNSPLHF	TGTGCCAGCAGCGCGAAGACCGGGTCACGTAATTCACCCCTCCACTTT
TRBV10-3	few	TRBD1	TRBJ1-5	CAISDINRGGNQPQHF	TGTGCCATCAGTGATATCAACAGGGGTGGCAATCAGCCCCAGCATTTT
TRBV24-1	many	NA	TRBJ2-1	CATSDYRGGGNEQFF	TGTGCCACCAGTGATTATAGGGGTGGAGGAAATGAGCAGTTCTTC
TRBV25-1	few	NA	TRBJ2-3	CASSELPDTQYF	TGTGCCAGCAGTGAATTACCGGATACGCAGTATTTT
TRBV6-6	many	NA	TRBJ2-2	CASSSMPGELFF	TGTGCCAGCAGTTCAATGCCCGGGGAGCTGTTTTTT
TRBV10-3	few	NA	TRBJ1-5	CAISPGGGNQPQHF	TGTGCCATCTCCCCCGGAGGAGGCAATCAGCCCCAGCATTTT
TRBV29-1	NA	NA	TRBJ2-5	CSVESRETQYF	TGCAGCGTTGAGTCCAGAGAGACCCAGTACTTC
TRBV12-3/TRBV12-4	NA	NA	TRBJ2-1	CASSLNLVNEQFF	TGTGCCAGCAGTCTAAACCTAGTTAATGAGCAGTTCTTC
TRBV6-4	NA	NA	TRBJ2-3	CASSPRDGDTQYF	TGTGCCAGCAGTCCTCGGGACGGAGATACGCAGTATTTT
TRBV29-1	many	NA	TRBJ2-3	CSVEDRDPLPDTQYF	TGCAGCGTTGAAGACAGGGACCCTCTGCCAGATACGCAGTATTTT
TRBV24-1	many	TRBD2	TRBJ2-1	CATSDALEAGGGHNEQFF	TGTGCCACCAGTGACGCCCTCGAGGCGGGGGGGGGCCACAATGAGCAGTTCTTC
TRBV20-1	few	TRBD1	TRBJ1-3	CSARGGTDSGNTIYF	TGCAGTGCTAGAGGGGGGACAGACTCTGGAAACACCATATATTTT
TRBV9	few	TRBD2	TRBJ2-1	CASSGGTSGGAYNEQFF	TGTGCCAGCAGCGGAGGGACTAGCGGGGGGGCCTACAATGAGCAGTTCTTC
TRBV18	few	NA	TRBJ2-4	CASSPGALAKNIQYF	TGTGCCAGCTCACCGGGAGCTCTAGCCAAAAACATTCAGTACTTC
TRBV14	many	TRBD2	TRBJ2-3	CASSPLPGTSGGGTDTQYF	TGTGCCAGCAGCCCCTTACCCGGGACTAGCGGGGGGGGCACAGATACGCAGTATTTT
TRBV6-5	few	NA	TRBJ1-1	CASSYGGSGRDTEAFF	TGTGCCAGCAGTTACGGGGGATCGGGCAGGGACACTGAAGCTTTCTTT
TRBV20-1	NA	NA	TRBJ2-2	CSARVVPTGELFF	TGCAGTGCTAGAGTAGTCCCCACCGGGGAGCTGTTTTTT
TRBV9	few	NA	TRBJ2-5	CASSPRQAGYETQYF	TGTGCCAGCAGCCCACGACAGGCGGGCTACGAGACCCAGTACTTC
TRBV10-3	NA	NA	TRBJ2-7	CAISAGWSSYEQYF	TGTGCCATCAGTGCAGGGTGGAGCTCCTACGAGCAGTACTTC
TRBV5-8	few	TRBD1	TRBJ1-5	CASSWDSSNQPQHF	TGTGCCAGCAGCTGGGACAGCAGCAATCAGCCCCAGCATTTT
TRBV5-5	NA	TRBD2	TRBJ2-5	CASSYSGLAGETQYF	TGTGCCAGCAGCTACTCGGGACTAGCGGGAGAGACCCAGTACTTC
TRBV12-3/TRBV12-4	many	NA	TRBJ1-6	CASSFSLRRDSPLHF	TGTGCCAGCAGTTTTTCTCTAAGGAGGGATTCACCCCTCCACTTT
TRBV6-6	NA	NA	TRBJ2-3	CASSYGRTDTQYF	TGTGCCAGCAGTTATGGGCGCACAGATACGCAGTATTTT
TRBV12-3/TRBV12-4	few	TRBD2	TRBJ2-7	CASREGTSGTHEQYF	TGTGCCAGCAGGGAAGGGACTAGCGGGACCCACGAGCAGTACTTC
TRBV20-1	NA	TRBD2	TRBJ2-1	CSAAGGGAYNEQFF	TGCAGTGCTGCCGGCGGGGGGGCCTACAATGAGCAGTTCTTC
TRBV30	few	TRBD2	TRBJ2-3	CAWTPGLAGTDTQYF	TGTGCCTGGACTCCCGGACTAGCGGGGACAGATACGCAGTATTTT
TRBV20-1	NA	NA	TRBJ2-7	CSASLIGLGIYEQYF	TGCAGTGCTAGCTTAATCGGCCTAGGGATCTACGAGCAGTACTTC
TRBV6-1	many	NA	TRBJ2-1	CASSKGVTYNEQFF	TGTGCCAGCAGTAAGGGAGTTACCTACAATGAGCAGTTCTTC
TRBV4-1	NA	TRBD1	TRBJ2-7	CASSQGPGQRPQGEYF	TGCGCCAGCAGCCAGGGTCCGGGACAGCGACCTCAAGGGGAGTACTTC
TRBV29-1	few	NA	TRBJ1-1	CSVVGLGTEAFF	TGCAGCGTTGTGGGCCTGGGGACTGAAGCTTTCTTT
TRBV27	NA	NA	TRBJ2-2	CASRYSGELFF	TGTGCCAGCCGATACTCCGGGGAGCTGTTTTTT
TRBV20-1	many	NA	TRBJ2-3	CSARDFRTDTQYF	TGCAGTGCTAGAGATTTTAGGACAGATACGCAGTATTTT
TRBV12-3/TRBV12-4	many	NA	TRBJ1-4	CASTGLEEKLFF	TGTGCCAGCACGGGATTGGAGGAAAAACTGTTTTTT
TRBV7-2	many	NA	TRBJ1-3	CASSLGARRNTIYF	TGTGCCAGCAGCTTAGGGGCCCGGCGAAACACCATATATTTT
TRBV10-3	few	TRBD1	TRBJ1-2	CAINERERTGYGYTF	TGTGCCATCAATGAGAGGGAAAGGACAGGCTATGGCTACACCTTC
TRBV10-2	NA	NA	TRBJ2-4	CASSDLSGRVFQYF	TGCGCCAGCAGCGACTTAAGCGGGCGGGTGTTTCAGTACTTC
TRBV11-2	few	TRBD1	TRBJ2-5	CASSTGQARETQYF	TGTGCCAGCAGCACGGGACAGGCTAGAGAGACCCAGTACTTC
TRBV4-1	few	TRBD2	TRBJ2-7	CASSQDWGLGGRTYEQYF	TGCGCCAGCAGCCAAGATTGGGGGTTGGGGGGGAGGACCTACGAGCAGTACTTC
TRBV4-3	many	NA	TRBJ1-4	CASSQEGGAREKLFF	TGCGCCAGCAGCCAAGAAGGGGGGGCCCGGGAAAAACTGTTTTTT
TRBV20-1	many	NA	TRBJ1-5	CSASGRATQPQHF	TGCAGTGCGTCGGGCAGGGCGACTCAGCCCCAGCATTTT